These 4 T cell receptor beta chains were all obtained from the same sample, sequenced in a study of T cells after yellow fever vaccination. TCRdb re-analysed the 5' RACE reads in MiXCR, keeping a single row per CDR3 protein. Among about 350,000 distinct CDR3 sequences listed, 4.1% were seen once. Sequences were derived from PBMCs, sampled 5 days after the yellow fever booster vaccination. These receptors were collected from a man aged 18 to 35 who received the YFV17D yellow fever vaccine.

This clonotype was found a few times. V and J are TRBV4-1 and TRBJ2-3, with 9 bases that match TRBD1. The CDR3 is made up of 13 amino acids. Germline V CDR1 and CDR2: MGHRA, YSYEKL. V shed 5 bases, J shed 8 bases, and the junction held 5 bases outside the gene matches. CDR3 residues: CASSGQGMSTQYF. The CDR3 nucleotides read TGCGCCAGCAGCGGACAGGGGATGAGTACGCAGTATTTT.

The chain recombines TRBV5-1 with TRBJ2-1, with 8 bases identical to TRBD1. CDR1 is SGHRS, CDR2 YFSETQ, per germline. The CDR3 sequence is 15 residues long. Trimming removed 1 base from V and 8 bases from J; junction bases left unmatched: 8. The CDR3 DNA follows: TGCGCCAGCAGCTTGATCAGGGGGCTCAACCATGAGCAGTTCTTC. Translating gives CASSLIRGLNHEQFF.

This clonotype showed up just a few times. The chain uses TRBV18 and TRBJ1-2, with D unresolved. Trimming removed 3 bases at V and 5 bases at J, with 10 bases between. Germline lookup yields CDR1 KGHSH and CDR2 LQKENI. This CDR3 is 13 amino acids long. CDR3 sequence reads: CASSPDVRYGYTF. CDR3 coding DNA: TGTGCCAGCTCACCCGATGTACGGTATGGCTACACCTTC. The whole variable domain, remainder taken from reference TRBV18 and TRBJ1-2, is NAGVMQNPRHLVRRRGQEARLRCSPMKGHSHVYWYRQLPEEGLKFMVYLQKENIIDESGMPKERFSAEFPKEGPSILRIQQVVRGDSAAYFCASSPDVRYGYTFGSGTRLTVV.

V is TRBV4-1 and J is TRBJ1-5, with no clear D. V shed 0 bases and J shed 1 base, with 13 bases lying between them. This CDR3 region has 17 residues. Per the germline V gene, CDR1 is MGHRA and CDR2 is YSYEKL. The CDR3 DNA reads as TGCGCCAGCAGCCAAGACGGCGGGTATGGGAGCAATCAGCCCCAGCATTTT. Its protein is CASSQDGGYGSNQPQHF.